The source of this T cell receptor beta chain is a study of blood T cell repertoires in COVID-19. Whole-study context: Collection of acute and convalescent COVID-19 samples took place in the United States, Italy and Spain. In each case, the material was cDNA or gDNA derived from T cells, B-cell-depleted T cells, or PBMCs.

The CDR3 extends over 14 amino acids. The J segment lost 9 bases and the V segment lost 7 bases, leaving 14 bases of the junction unmatched. The germline V gene has CDR1 MDHEN and CDR2 SYDVKM. Original analysis: Reference gene primers were amplified, and this amplification served to estimate nucleated cell counts. Method: immunoSEQ multiplex PCR; TCRdb's copy keeps in-frame clones and lacks some. That table gives V, J and clone size, and the DNA gave D and trimming. The table lists tens of thousands of clones, 75% to 90% of them singletons. This chain links TRBV28 with TRBJ2-7; 8 bases are shared with TRBD1. This TCR came from a man between 50 and 59 years old with active COVID-19. The sample comprised peripheral blood. The CDR3 DNA is TGTGCCAGCAAAGGACTCCGGACAGGGAAAGGGCAGTACTTC. Translating gives CASKGLRTGKGQYF. Looking up the rest from reference TRBV28 and TRBJ2-7 gives the full variable domain: DVKVTQSSRYLVKRTGEKVFLECVQDMDHENMFWYRQDPGLGLRLIYFSYDVKMKEKGDIPEGYSVSREKKERFSLILESASTNQTSMYLCASKGLRTGKGQYFGPGTRLTVT.